This section outlines one TCR beta chain sequence together with its context. This entry comes from a study of blood T cell repertoires in COVID-19. At the level of the study: Donors in the United States, Italy and Spain gave samples during acute or convalescent COVID-19.

Per the original data handling: Estimation of nucleated cell counts was performed using reference gene primer amplification. The protocol was immunoSEQ multiplex PCR, while the TCRdb copy is restricted to in-frame clones and leaves out a portion. V, J and clone size are those of that table, while D and trimming were read from the DNA. The sample has about 110,000 clones; 75% to 90% are singletons. Input material: peripheral blood. This clonotype originated in a woman aged 60-75 years with COVID-19, enrolled during active disease.

The CDR3 nucleotides are TGTGCCAGCAGTTACCGACAGGGCATTGGGGACGAGCAGTACTTC. This codes for CASSYRQGIGDEQYF. The chain uses TRBV6-6 and TRBJ2-7; 7 bases align to TRBD1. CDR3 length equals 15 residues. Germline assignment: CDR1 MNHNY and CDR2 SVGAGI (reference sequence). The J segment lost 5 bases and the V segment lost 2 bases, leaving 9 bases of the junction unmatched.